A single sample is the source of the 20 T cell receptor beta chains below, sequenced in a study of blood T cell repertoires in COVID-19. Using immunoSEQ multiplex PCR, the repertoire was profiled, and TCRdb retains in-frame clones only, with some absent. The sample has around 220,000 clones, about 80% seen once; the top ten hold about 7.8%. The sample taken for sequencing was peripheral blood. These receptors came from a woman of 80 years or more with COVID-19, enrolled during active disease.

CDR3 DNA sequence: TGTGCCAGCAGTGGGAAGAGGACCCTCCACTTT. Its protein product is CASSGKRTLHF. This chain uses TRBV2 with TRBJ1-6; D not resolved. The germline V gene encodes CDR1 SNHLY and CDR2 FYNNEI. This CDR3 has 11 residues. V dropped 4 bases and J dropped 14 bases, with 9 bases sitting between them.

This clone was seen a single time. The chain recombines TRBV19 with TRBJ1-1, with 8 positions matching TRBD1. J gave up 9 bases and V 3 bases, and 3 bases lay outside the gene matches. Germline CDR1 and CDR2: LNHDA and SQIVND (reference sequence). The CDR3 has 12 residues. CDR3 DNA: TGTGCCAGTAGTATTGGGACAGGCAAAGCTTTCTTT. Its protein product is CASSIGTGKAFF.

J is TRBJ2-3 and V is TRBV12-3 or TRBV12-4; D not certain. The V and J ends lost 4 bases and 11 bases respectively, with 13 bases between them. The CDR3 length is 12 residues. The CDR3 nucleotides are TGTGCCAGCAGTTCCCCTTACGAGAGGCAGTATTTT. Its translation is CASSSPYERQYF.

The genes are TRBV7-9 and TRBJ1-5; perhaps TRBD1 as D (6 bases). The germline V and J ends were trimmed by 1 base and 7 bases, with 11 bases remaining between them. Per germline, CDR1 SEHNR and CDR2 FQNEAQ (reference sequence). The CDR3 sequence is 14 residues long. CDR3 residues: CASSLGGGDQPQHF. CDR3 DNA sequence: TGTGCCAGCAGCTTAGGAGGGGGGGACCAGCCCCAGCATTTT.

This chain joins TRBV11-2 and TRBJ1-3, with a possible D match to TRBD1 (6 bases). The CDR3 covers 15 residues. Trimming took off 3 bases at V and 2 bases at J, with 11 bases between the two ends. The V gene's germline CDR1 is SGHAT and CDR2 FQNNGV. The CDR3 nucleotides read TGTGCCAGCAGCTTTATCGGGGGGCCTGGAAACACCATATATTTT. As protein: CASSFIGGPGNTIYF.

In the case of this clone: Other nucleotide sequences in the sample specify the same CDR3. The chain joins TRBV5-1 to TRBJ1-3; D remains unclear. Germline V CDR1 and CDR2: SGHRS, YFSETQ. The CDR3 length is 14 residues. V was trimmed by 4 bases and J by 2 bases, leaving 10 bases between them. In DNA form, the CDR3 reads TGCGCCAGCAGCCTGGACGGGACTGGAAACACCATATATTTT. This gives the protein CASSLDGTGNTIYF.

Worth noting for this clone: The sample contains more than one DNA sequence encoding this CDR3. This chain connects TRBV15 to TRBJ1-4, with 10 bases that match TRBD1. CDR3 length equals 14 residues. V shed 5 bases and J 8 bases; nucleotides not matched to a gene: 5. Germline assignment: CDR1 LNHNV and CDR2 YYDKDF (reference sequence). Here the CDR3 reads CATSRDRGREKLFF. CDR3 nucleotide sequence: TGTGCCACCAGCCGGGACAGGGGACGCGAAAAACTGTTTTTT.

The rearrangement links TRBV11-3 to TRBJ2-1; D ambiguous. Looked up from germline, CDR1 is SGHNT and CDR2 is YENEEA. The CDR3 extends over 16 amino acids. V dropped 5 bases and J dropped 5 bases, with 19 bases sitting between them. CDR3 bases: TGTGCCAGCAGCAACCCTGACGGTCTGCGGAACAATGAGCAGTTCTTC. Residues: CASSNPDGLRNNEQFF.

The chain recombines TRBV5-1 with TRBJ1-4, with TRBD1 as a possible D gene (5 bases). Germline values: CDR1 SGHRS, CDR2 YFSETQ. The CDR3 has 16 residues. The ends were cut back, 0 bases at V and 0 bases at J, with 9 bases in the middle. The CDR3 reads CASSLGQITTNEKLFF. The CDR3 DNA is TGCGCCAGCAGCTTGGGACAGATTACAACTAATGAAAAACTGTTTTTT.

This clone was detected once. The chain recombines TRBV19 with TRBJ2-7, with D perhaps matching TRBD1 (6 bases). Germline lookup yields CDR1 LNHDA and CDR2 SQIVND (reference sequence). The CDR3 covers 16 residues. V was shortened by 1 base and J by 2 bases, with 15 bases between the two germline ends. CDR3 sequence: CASSIASGQGPYEQYF. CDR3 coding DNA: TGTGCCAGTAGTATAGCATCGGGACAAGGCCCCTACGAGCAGTACTTC. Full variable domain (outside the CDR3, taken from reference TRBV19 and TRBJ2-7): DGGITQSPKYLFRKEGQNVTLSCEQNLNHDAMYWYRQDPGQGLRLIYYSQIVNDFQKGDIAEGYSVSREKKESFPLTVTSAQKNPTAFYLCASSIASGQGPYEQYFGPGTRLTVT.

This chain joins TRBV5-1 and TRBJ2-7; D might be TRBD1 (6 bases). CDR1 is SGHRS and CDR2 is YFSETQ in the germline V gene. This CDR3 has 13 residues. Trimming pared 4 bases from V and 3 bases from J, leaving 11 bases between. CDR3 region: CASSRDNRYEQYF. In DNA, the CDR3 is TGCGCCAGCAGCCGGGACAACCGCTACGAGCAGTACTTC.

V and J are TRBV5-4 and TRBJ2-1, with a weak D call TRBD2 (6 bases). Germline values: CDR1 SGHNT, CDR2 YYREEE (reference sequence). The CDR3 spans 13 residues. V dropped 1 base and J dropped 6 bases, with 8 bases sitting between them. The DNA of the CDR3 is TGTGCCAGCAGCTTGATGGGGGGCAATGAGCAGTTCTTC. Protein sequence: CASSLMGGNEQFF.

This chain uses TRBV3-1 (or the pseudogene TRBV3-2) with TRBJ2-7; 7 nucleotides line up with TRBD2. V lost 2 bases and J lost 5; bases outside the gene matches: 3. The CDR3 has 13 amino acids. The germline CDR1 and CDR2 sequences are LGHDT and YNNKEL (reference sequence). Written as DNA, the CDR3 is TGTGCCAGCAGCCAAACCCGGGGGGACGAGCAGTACTTC. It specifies CASSQTRGDEQYF.

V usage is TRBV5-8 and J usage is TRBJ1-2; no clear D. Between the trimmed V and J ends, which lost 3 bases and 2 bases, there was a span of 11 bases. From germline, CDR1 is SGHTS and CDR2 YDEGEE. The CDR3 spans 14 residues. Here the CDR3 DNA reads TGTGCCAGCAGCTCTAAGACAACCAACTATGGCTACACCTTC. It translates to CASSSKTTNYGYTF.

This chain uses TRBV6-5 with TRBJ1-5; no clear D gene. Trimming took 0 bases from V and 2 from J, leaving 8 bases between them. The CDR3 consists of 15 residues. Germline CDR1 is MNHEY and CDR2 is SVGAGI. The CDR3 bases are TGTGCCAGCAGTTACTCCCGACACCGCAATCAGCCCCAGCATTTT. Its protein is CASSYSRHRNQPQHF.

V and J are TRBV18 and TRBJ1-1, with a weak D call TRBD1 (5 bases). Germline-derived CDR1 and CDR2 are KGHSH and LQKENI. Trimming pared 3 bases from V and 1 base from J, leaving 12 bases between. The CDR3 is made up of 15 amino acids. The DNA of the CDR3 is TGTGCCAGCTCACCTTCCAGGGTGGAGAACACTGAAGCTTTCTTT. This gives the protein CASSPSRVENTEAFF.

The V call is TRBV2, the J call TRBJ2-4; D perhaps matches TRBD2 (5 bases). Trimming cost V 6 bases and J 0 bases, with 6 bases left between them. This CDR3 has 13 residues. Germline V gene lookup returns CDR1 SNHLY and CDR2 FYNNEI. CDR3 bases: TGTGCCAGCAGCGGGGTAGCCAAAAACATTCAGTACTTC. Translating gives CASSGVAKNIQYF.

Here the CDR3 reads CASSLGTGGWGYTF. The CDR3 DNA sequence: TGCGCCAGCAGCTTGGGGACAGGTGGTTGGGGCTACACCTTC. The J gene is TRBJ1-2, the V gene TRBV5-1; 7 bases match TRBD1. The CDR3 consists of 14 residues. Germline V gives CDR1 SGHRS, CDR2 YFSETQ. Trimming at V came to 0 bases and at J to 8 bases, leaving 7 bases not matched to a gene.

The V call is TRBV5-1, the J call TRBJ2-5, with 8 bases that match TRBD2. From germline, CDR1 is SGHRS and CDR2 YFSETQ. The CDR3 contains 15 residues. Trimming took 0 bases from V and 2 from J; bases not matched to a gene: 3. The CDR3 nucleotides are TGCGCCAGCAGCTTGGGAGTAGCGGGACAAGAGACCCAGTACTTC. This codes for CASSLGVAGQETQYF.

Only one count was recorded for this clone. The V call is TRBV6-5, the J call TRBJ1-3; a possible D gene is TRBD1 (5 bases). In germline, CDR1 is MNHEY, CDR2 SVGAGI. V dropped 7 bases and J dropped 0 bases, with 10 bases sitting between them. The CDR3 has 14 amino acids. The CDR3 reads CASTTGPSGNTIYF. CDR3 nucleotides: TGTGCCAGCACTACAGGCCCCTCTGGAAACACCATATATTTT.